This T cell receptor (beta chain) was found in a study of blood T cells in healthy people across ages. Study-wide results and limits: No one knew whether donors had CMV, which possibly confounded expanded clonotype changes.

Investigators took about 9.1 milliliters of peripheral blood from every donor. In each sample, at least 7 million PBMCs were isolated. Total RNA, at least 6 micrograms per sample, came from PBMCs. A remark on this clonotype: Antigen specificity is unknown.

A J-beta primer mix and a sample-barcoded 5' primer were used in a second PCR of about 7 to 12 cycles. A single record per CDR3 protein comes from TCRdb applying MiXCR to the 5' RACE reads. The table includes roughly 1,300,000 distinct CDR3 sequences, approximately 59% detected once. The CDR3 covers 17 residues. V dropped 6 bases and J dropped 0; count of bases not matched to a gene: 12. Germline CDR1 MNHNS, CDR2 SASEGT. The J gene is TRBJ2-7, the V gene TRBV6-1, with 9 bases aligning to TRBD1. Sequenced input: blood. The sequence was obtained from a man between 18 and 35 years old in good health. The CDR3 bases are TGTGCCAGCAGCGCAAGTCGGACAGGGGTAAGCTCCTACGAGCAGTACTTC. Translation gives CASSASRTGVSSYEQYF.